The 10 T cell receptor beta chains below come from one sample, sequenced in a study of cytomegalovirus exposure and HLA in healthy donors. The PCR ran on 60 Vbeta and 13 Jbeta primers. Sequencing was performed with immunoSEQ multiplex PCR; in TCRdb, only in-frame clones are kept and a portion is missing. The sample includes roughly 120,000 clones, about 8.5% of them seen just once. Material for sequencing was PBMCs. These TCRs come from a man in his forties or fifties in good health and CMV-seronegative.

This clone occurred a few times. This chain links TRBV15 with TRBJ2-1, with D perhaps matching TRBD2 (6 bases). The CDR3 totals 14 residues. V lost 3 bases to trimming and J lost 6 bases, with 12 bases between them. Germline CDR1 LNHNV, CDR2 YYDKDF (reference sequence). The chain's CDR3 is CATSREGIGNEQFF. The CDR3 DNA follows: TGTGCCACCAGCAGGGAGGGGATAGGCAATGAGCAGTTCTTC.

The V call is TRBV6-4, the J call TRBJ2-3; D not certain. From germline, CDR1 is MRHNA and CDR2 SNTAGT. The CDR3 consists of 13 residues. The V and J ends lost 3 bases and 4 bases respectively, with 8 bases between them. The CDR3 nucleotides read TGTGCCAGCAGTGAAGCTGTATCAGATACGCAGTATTTT. It encodes CASSEAVSDTQYF.

This clone was counted a few times. This chain joins TRBV21-1 and TRBJ1-1; no DNA check was done on the table's D call, TRBD1. TRBV21-1 is recorded as a pseudogene. The length of the CDR3 is 15 residues. Written as DNA, the CDR3 is TGTGCCAGCAGCAAAGGACAGGGGAGGAACACTGAAGCTTTCTTT. Amino acid sequence: CASSKGQGRNTEAFF.

The chain uses TRBV27 and TRBJ2-7, with a possible D match to TRBD2 (6 bases). Germline assignment: CDR1 MNHEY and CDR2 SMNVEV (reference sequence). Trimming left V 2 bases short and J 2 bases short, with 13 bases between. The CDR3 sequence is 15 residues long. In DNA form, the CDR3 reads TGTGCCAGCAGTTTAACGCGGGACTTTGCCTACGAGCAGTACTTC. It codes for CASSLTRDFAYEQYF.

This clone was counted a few times. This chain uses TRBV11-1 with TRBJ2-5; 11 bases are a match to TRBD2. V gave up 3 bases and J gave up 2 bases; unmatched junction bases: 5. CDR3 length: 16 amino acids. Germline V gene data show CDR1 as SGHAT and CDR2 as FQDESV (reference sequence). The CDR3 DNA follows: TGTGCCAGCAGCTTCCCACGGACTAGCGGGCAAGAGACCCAGTACTTC. Its protein is CASSFPRTSGQETQYF.

The genes are TRBV18 and TRBJ1-6; the D gene is possibly TRBD1 (5 bases). The CDR3 runs 14 residues. The germline V gene encodes CDR1 KGHSH and CDR2 LQKENI. The ends were cut back, 3 bases at V and 7 bases at J, with 10 bases in the middle. Written as DNA, the CDR3 is TGTGCCAGCTCACCTGGGGGGACGAATTCACCCCTCCACTTT. Translation gives CASSPGGTNSPLHF.

This clone was picked up a small number of times. A read error may account for a junction end that differs from germline. J is TRBJ2-3 and V is TRBV2; tentative D call: TRBD1 (5 bases). This CDR3 has 15 amino acids. Germline CDR1 and CDR2: SNHLY and FYNNEI. The CDR3 bases are TGTGCCAGCAGGGAAGGGTGGGGTCAGGGCGATACGCAGTATTTT. Residues: CASREGWGQGDTQYF.

CDR3 nucleotides: TGTGCCAGCAGGTCTCCCGGGAACTATGGCTACACCTTC. Amino acids: CASRSPGNYGYTF. The V and J genes are TRBV27 and TRBJ1-2; D gene uncertain. Trimming took 6 bases from V and 2 from J, leaving 10 bases between them. Germline V lookup: CDR1 MNHEY, CDR2 SMNVEV (reference sequence). The CDR3 length is 13 residues.

The chain recombines TRBV6-6 with TRBJ1-2; D may be TRBD1 (6 bases). This CDR3 has 15 residues. V lost 6 bases to trimming and J lost 8 bases, with 22 bases between them. Germline values: CDR1 MNHNY, CDR2 SVGAGI (reference sequence). DNA of the CDR3: TGTGCCAGCAGCCAGGGGCCAGGACTCGAGGCGGGCTACACCTTC. Protein product: CASSQGPGLEAGYTF.

This clone came up a few times. The chain joins TRBV21-1 to TRBJ2-7; the table gives TRBD1 as D, unverified against the DNA. TRBV21-1 constitutes a pseudogene. This CDR3 spans 14 amino acids. CDR3 in amino acids: CASSPQGSSYEQYF. The CDR3 DNA sequence: TGTGCCAGCAGCCCTCAGGGTAGCTCCTACGAGCAGTACTTC.